This section outlines one T cell receptor (beta chain) sequence together with its context. Antigen: not known. This entry is derived from a study of immune evolution from preneoplasia to lung adenocarcinoma. Study context: HLA loss of heterozygosity: 7% AIS, 15% MIA, around 35% ADC, none AAH.

The V and J ends lost 0 bases and 2 bases, in that order; junction bases with no gene match: 8. Germline V CDR1 and CDR2: SGHAT, FQNNGV. The CDR3 sequence is 17 residues long. The data were produced by immunoSEQ multiplex PCR, yet TCRdb's version contains in-frame clones alone and is incomplete. The table includes around 16,000 clones, about 88% detected once. Study results and limitations: From normal lung to invasive adenocarcinoma, top clone frequencies appeared to decrease. Later-stage lesions seemingly showed higher T cell density and diversity than normal lung.

What was sequenced was FFPE invasive lung adenocarcinoma tissue. The source is a person aged 70 to 79 with invasive lung adenocarcinoma. The genes are TRBV11-2 and TRBJ1-1; 8 bases agree with TRBD1. The CDR3 DNA reads TGTGCCAGCAGCTTAGATTCGAGGGCAGGGGGCAACACTGAAGCTTTCTTT. Its protein is CASSLDSRAGGNTEAFF.